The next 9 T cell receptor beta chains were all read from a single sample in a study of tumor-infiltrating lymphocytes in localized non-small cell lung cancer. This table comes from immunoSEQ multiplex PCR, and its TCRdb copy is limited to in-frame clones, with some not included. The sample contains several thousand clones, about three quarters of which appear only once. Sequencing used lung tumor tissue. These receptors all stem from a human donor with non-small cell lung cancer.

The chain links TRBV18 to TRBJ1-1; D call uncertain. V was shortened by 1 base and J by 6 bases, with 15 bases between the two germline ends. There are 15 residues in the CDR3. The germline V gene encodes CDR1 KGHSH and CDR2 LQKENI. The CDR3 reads CASSPRADPRAEAFF. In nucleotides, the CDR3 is TGTGCCAGCTCACCACGTGCAGACCCTCGGGCTGAAGCTTTCTTT.

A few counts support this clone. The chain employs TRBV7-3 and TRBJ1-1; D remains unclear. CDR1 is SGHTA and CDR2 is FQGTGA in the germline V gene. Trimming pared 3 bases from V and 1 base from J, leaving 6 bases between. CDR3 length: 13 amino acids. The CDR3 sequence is CASSFRQNTEAFF. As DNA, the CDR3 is TGTGCCAGCAGCTTCAGACAGAACACTGAAGCTTTCTTT.

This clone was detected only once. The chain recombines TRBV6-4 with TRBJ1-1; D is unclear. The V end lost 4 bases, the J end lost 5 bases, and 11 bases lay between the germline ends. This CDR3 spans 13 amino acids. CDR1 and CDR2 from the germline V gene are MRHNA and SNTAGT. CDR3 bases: TGTGCCAGCAGTGCGGAAGAGGGTACTGAAGCTTTCTTT. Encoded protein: CASSAEEGTEAFF.

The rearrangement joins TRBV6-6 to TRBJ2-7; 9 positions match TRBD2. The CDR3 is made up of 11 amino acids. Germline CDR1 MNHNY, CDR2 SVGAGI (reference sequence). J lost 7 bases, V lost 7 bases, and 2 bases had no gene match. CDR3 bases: TGTGCCAGCACGGCGGGAGGGGAGCAGTACTTC. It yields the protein CASTAGGEQYF.

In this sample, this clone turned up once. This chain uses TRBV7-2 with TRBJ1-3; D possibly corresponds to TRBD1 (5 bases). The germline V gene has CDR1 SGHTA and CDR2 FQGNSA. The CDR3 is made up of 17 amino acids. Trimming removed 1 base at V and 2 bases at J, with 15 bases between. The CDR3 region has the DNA TGTGCCAGCAGCTTAGGAATTCCCGGGACCGCTGGAAACACCATATATTTT. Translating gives CASSLGIPGTAGNTIYF. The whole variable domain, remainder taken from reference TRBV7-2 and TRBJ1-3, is GAGVSQSPSNKVTEKGKDVELRCDPISGHTALYWYRQSLGQGLEFLIYFQGNSAPDKSGLPSDRFSAERTGGSVSTLTIQRTQQEDSAVYLCASSLGIPGTAGNTIYFGEGSWLTVV.

The CDR3 is CSVSTSGRPSYNEQFF. CDR3 nucleotide sequence: TGCAGCGTTTCGACTAGCGGGCGCCCCTCGTACAATGAGCAGTTCTTC. The V gene is TRBV29-1, the J gene TRBJ2-1; 10 nucleotides align to TRBD2. Per the germline V gene, CDR1 is SQVTM and CDR2 is ANQGSEA. After removal of 5 bases from V and 4 bases from J, the junction contained 11 bases not matched to a gene. The CDR3 loop spans 16 amino acids.

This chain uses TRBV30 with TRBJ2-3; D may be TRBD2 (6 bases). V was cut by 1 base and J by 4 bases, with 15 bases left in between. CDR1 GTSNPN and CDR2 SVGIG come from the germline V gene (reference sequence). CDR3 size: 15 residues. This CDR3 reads CAWSEVWGRSDTQYF. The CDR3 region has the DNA TGTGCCTGGAGTGAAGTTTGGGGGAGGTCAGATACGCAGTATTTT.

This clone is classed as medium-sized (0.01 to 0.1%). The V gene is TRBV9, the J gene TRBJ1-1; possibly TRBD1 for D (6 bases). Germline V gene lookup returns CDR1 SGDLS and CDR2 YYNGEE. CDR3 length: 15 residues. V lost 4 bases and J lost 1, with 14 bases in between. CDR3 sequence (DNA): TGTGCCAGCAGCCCGCAGACAGGCTCGAACACTGAAGCTTTCTTT. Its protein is CASSPQTGSNTEAFF.

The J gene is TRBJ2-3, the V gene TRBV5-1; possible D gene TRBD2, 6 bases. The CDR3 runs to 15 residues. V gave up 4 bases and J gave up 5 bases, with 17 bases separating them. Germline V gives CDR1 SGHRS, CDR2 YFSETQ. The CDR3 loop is CASSLSRDQVDTQYF. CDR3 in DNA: TGCGCCAGCAGCCTATCGCGGGACCAAGTAGATACGCAGTATTTT.